This TCR beta chain was sequenced during a study of T cells in localized non-small cell lung cancer. Study-level findings and limits: Adjacent lung was found to contain a median roughly 58 of the top 100 tumor clones. Uninvolved adjacent lung had more T cell clonality than any other tissue, topping tumor. Prolonged overall survival went with higher T cell density in the blood.

For this clone: Its antigen is as yet unknown.

There are 14 residues in the CDR3. Germline loops: CDR1 SGHNT, CDR2 YENEEA. Trimming pared 5 bases from V and 0 bases from J, leaving 9 bases between. Libraries were prepared by immunoSEQ multiplex PCR; TCRdb keeps only in-frame clonotypes and omits some of them. The sample shows 15,000 or so clones, 84% of them seen only once. This clonotype was sampled from a female donor at least 60 years old with stage I squamous cell lung carcinoma. This sequence joins TRBV11-3 and TRBJ2-3; D unclear. The source material was peripheral blood, sampled before any cancer treatment. DNA for the CDR3: TGTGCCAGCAGCCCACAGCGCAGCACAGATACGCAGTATTTT. Protein sequence: CASSPQRSTDTQYF.